These 22 T cell receptor beta chains share one sample of origin, sequenced in a study of beta chain features in type 1 diabetes. Sequencing targeted expressed TCRB transcripts, as all isolated RNA had been reverse transcribed. Sequencing used immunoSEQ multiplex PCR; TCRdb keeps in-frame clones, though not all of them. The table has approximately 470,000 clones, approximately 30% seen once. The sample was naive CD4+ T cells from blood. Receptors originate from a man younger than 30 in good health.

V usage is TRBV28 and J usage is TRBJ2-5; 8 bases are a match to TRBD1. The CDR3 covers 17 residues. Germline V lookup: CDR1 MDHEN, CDR2 SYDVKM. Trimming took 3 bases from V and 3 from J; bases not matched to a gene: 12. This chain's CDR3 is CASSFLLLDRVKETQYF. CDR3 DNA: TGTGCCAGCAGTTTTCTTCTTTTGGACAGGGTTAAAGAGACCCAGTACTTC.

The chain combines TRBV5-1 with TRBJ2-3; the D is unclear. V was pared by 0 bases and J by 2 bases, with 4 bases between. This CDR3 is 13 amino acids long. CDR1 and CDR2 from the germline V gene are SGHRS and YFSETQ. The CDR3 reads CASSLDVTDTQYF. The CDR3 DNA follows: TGCGCCAGCAGCTTGGATGTCACAGATACGCAGTATTTT.

This clone appeared a few times. The chain has TRBV11-1 and TRBJ2-5; D is uncertain. This CDR3 is built from 15 residues. Trimming shortened V by 3 bases and J by 5 bases, and 16 bases separated the two germline ends. CDR1 and CDR2 from the germline V gene are SGHAT and FQDESV (reference sequence). The CDR3 DNA reads TGTGCCAGCAGCTTGGTTTTACAGCCCTGGGAGACCCAGTACTTC. Its translation: CASSLVLQPWETQYF.

This clone was observed a handful of times. This chain's CDR3 is CASSPASRSTDTQYF. CDR3 sequence (DNA): TGTGCCAGCAGCCCAGCAAGTAGGAGCACAGATACGCAGTATTTT. The chain recombines TRBV5-4 with TRBJ2-3, with D uncertain. Trimming shortened V by 4 bases and J by 0 bases, and 12 bases separated the two germline ends. The germline CDR1 and CDR2 sequences are SGHNT and YYREEE (reference sequence). This CDR3 contains 15 residues.

The rearrangement joins TRBV4-3 to TRBJ2-3; TRBD1 aligns across 8 bases. J gave up 3 bases and V 0 bases, and 8 bases lay outside the gene matches. The CDR3 extends over 17 amino acids. Germline CDR1 LGHNA, CDR2 YSLEER. CDR3 sequence reads: CASSQDALDRATDTQYF. The CDR3 bases are TGCGCCAGCAGCCAAGATGCCCTGGACAGGGCAACAGATACGCAGTATTTT.

The chain carries TRBV9 and TRBJ2-2, with TRBD2 matching over 7 bases. The J segment lost 1 base and the V segment lost 4 bases, leaving 4 bases of the junction unmatched. This CDR3 is built from 15 residues. Germline CDR1 reads SGDLS; CDR2 reads YYNGEE. The CDR3, as DNA: TGTGCCAGCAGCATGACTAGCTTGAACACCGGGGAGCTGTTTTTT. Translating gives CASSMTSLNTGELFF. The full variable domain, rest sourced from reference TRBV9 and TRBJ2-2, is DSGVTQTPKHLITATGQRVTLRCSPRSGDLSVYWYQQSLDQGLQFLIQYYNGEERAKGNILERFSAQQFPDLHSELNLSSLELGDSALYFCASSMTSLNTGELFFGEGSRLTVL.

V and J are TRBV7-2 and TRBJ1-3; 8 positions match TRBD1. This CDR3 is 14 amino acids long. From germline, CDR1 is SGHTA and CDR2 FQGNSA. The V segment lost 4 bases and the J segment 3 bases; nucleotides outside the gene matches: 2. DNA of the CDR3: TGTGCCAGCAGCTGGGGACAGGTTGGAAACACCATATATTTT. Protein: CASSWGQVGNTIYF.

As to this clone: Other DNA sequences in the sample encode the same CDR3. V gene TRBV29-1 combines with J gene TRBJ2-7; 11 bases map to TRBD2. V lost 4 bases and J lost 1; bases outside the gene matches: 0. CDR3 size: 13 residues. CDR1 is SQVTM, CDR2 ANQGSEA, per germline. The CDR3 DNA reads as TGCAGCGTTGTAGCGGGAGGGTCCTACGAGCAGTACTTC. The encoded protein is CSVVAGGSYEQYF.

CDR3 protein: CASDPKGGAGTEAFF. CDR3 DNA: TGTGCCAGCGACCCGAAGGGGGGCGCGGGCACTGAAGCTTTCTTT. V gene TRBV9 combines with J gene TRBJ1-1, with TRBD1 as a possible D gene (6 bases). The CDR3 loop spans 15 amino acids. CDR1 and CDR2 (germline): SGDLS, YYNGEE. V was clipped by 7 bases and J by 4 bases, with 20 bases between them.

The V call is TRBV5-4, the J call TRBJ2-7, with 7 bases fitting TRBD2. Germline CDR1 SGHNT, CDR2 YYREEE (reference sequence). V trimming: 4 bases; J trimming: 0 bases; junction bases outside the gene matches: 10. This CDR3 has 16 residues. CDR3 nucleotide sequence: TGTGCCAGCAGCCAGTTTTGGGCGGGAGTCTCCTACGAGCAGTACTTC. Amino acid sequence: CASSQFWAGVSYEQYF. The full variable domain, in which reference TRBV5-4 and TRBJ2-7 provide the parts outside the CDR3, is ETGVTQSPTHLIKTRGQQVTLRCSSQSGHNTVSWYQQALGQGPQFIFQYYREEENGRGNFPPRFSGLQFPNYSSELNVNALELDDSALYLCASSQFWAGVSYEQYFGPGTRLTVT.

The chain couples TRBV4-3 to TRBJ2-3; 11 bases line up with TRBD2. J lost 0 bases, V lost 2 bases, and 4 bases had no gene match. Germline CDR1 is LGHNA and CDR2 is YSLEER. This CDR3 contains 17 residues. The CDR3 bases are TGCGCCAGCAGCCAACCAAGACTAGCGGGGAGCACAGATACGCAGTATTTT. Protein sequence: CASSQPRLAGSTDTQYF.

On this clone itself: This sample also contains other DNA sequences that code for the same CDR3. The V and J genes are TRBV29-1 and TRBJ2-5; 7 bases line up with TRBD1. The trim removed 6 bases at V and 5 bases at J, leaving 6 bases unmatched. The CDR3 loop spans 12 amino acids. CDR1 and CDR2 (germline): SQVTM, ANQGSEA. CDR3 region: CSVKTGSETQYF. CDR3 bases: TGCAGCGTGAAGACAGGGTCCGAGACCCAGTACTTC.

The V and J genes are TRBV5-1 and TRBJ2-5; 8 bases agree with TRBD1. Germline loops: CDR1 SGHRS, CDR2 YFSETQ. Trimming at V came to 4 bases and at J to 1 base, leaving 6 bases not matched to a gene. There are 15 residues in the CDR3. CDR3 sequence: CASSLTGGSQETQYF. CDR3 coding DNA: TGCGCCAGCAGCCTCACAGGGGGGTCCCAAGAGACCCAGTACTTC.

A few counts support this clone. V gene TRBV29-1 combines with J gene TRBJ2-7; 7 nucleotides line up with TRBD1. The CDR3 covers 12 residues. Per the germline V gene, CDR1 is SQVTM and CDR2 is ANQGSEA. Losses at the gene ends were 7 bases for V and 1 base for J; bases not matched to a gene: 4. This CDR3 reads CSARQGSYEQYF. The CDR3 DNA follows: TGCAGCGCACGACAGGGATCCTACGAGCAGTACTTC.

In this sample, this clone turned up a few times. The chain employs TRBV7-2 and TRBJ2-3; D may be TRBD2 (6 bases). The V end was cut by 6 bases, the J end by 2 bases, with 12 bases between. Looked up from germline, CDR1 is SGHTA and CDR2 is FQGNSA. The CDR3 spans 14 residues. CDR3: CASRPTSTTDTQYF. In DNA, the CDR3 is TGTGCCAGCAGACCCACTAGCACCACAGATACGCAGTATTTT.

The rearrangement joins TRBV5-8 to TRBJ2-5; no definite D call. The length of the CDR3 is 14 residues. The germline CDR1 and CDR2 sequences are SGHTS and YDEGEE. The V and J ends lost 1 base and 7 bases respectively, with 14 bases between them. The chain's CDR3 is CASSLTGSVGTQYF. CDR3 coding DNA: TGTGCCAGCAGCTTGACCGGGTCGGTTGGGACCCAGTACTTC.

The CDR3, as DNA: TGTGCCAGCTCACCACCCGGGGCCAGAGGAAACGAGCAGTACTTC. This encodes CASSPPGARGNEQYF. The chain has TRBV18 and TRBJ2-7; either TRBD1 or TRBD2 may fit D (5 bases each). CDR1 KGHSH and CDR2 LQKENI come from the germline V gene. The CDR3 loop spans 15 amino acids. Trimming removed 0 bases from V and 5 bases from J, with 14 bases in between. The full variable domain, with the rest looked up from reference TRBV18 and TRBJ2-7, is NAGVMQNPRHLVRRRGQEARLRCSPMKGHSHVYWYRQLPEEGLKFMVYLQKENIIDESGMPKERFSAEFPKEGPSILRIQQVVRGDSAAYFCASSPPGARGNEQYFGPGTRLTVT.

This clone occurred a few times. The same CDR3 is also encoded by other DNA sequences in this sample. The chain carries TRBV18 and TRBJ1-5; 9 bases agree with TRBD1. The CDR3 spans 15 residues. The ends lost 3 bases at V and 1 base at J; junction bases unmatched: 1. The germline CDR1 and CDR2 sequences are KGHSH and LQKENI. The CDR3: CASSPDRGSNQPQHF. As DNA, the CDR3 is TGTGCCAGCTCACCCGACAGGGGGAGCAATCAGCCCCAGCATTTT.

The chain combines TRBV7-2 with TRBJ2-7; D possibly corresponds to TRBD2 (6 bases). V was clipped by 4 bases and J by 5 bases, with 15 bases between them. Germline V gene sequence: CDR1 SGHTA, CDR2 FQGNSA. The CDR3 runs to 14 residues. In DNA, the CDR3 is TGTGCCAGCAGCTACCTTGGCCCTAGCGACGAGCAGTACTTC. Its protein product is CASSYLGPSDEQYF. Full variable domain (rest looked up from reference TRBV7-2 and TRBJ2-7): GAGVSQSPSNKVTEKGKDVELRCDPISGHTALYWYRQSLGQGLEFLIYFQGNSAPDKSGLPSDRFSAERTGGSVSTLTIQRTQQEDSAVYLCASSYLGPSDEQYFGPGTRLTVT.

V and J are TRBV7-9 and TRBJ2-3; no firm D call. The V gene lost 3 bases and the J gene lost 1 base, with 11 bases spanning the gap. The germline gives CDR1 SEHNR, CDR2 FQNEAQ (reference sequence). The CDR3 length is 15 residues. CDR3 loop: CASSFKRLGTDTQYF. The CDR3, as DNA: TGTGCCAGCAGCTTCAAAAGATTGGGCACAGATACGCAGTATTTT.

This chain connects TRBV4-2 to TRBJ2-1; 10 bases agree with TRBD1. The junction had 3 bases not matched to a gene; V was cut back by 4 bases and J by 6 bases. The CDR3 consists of 14 residues. Per the germline V gene, CDR1 is LGHNA and CDR2 is YNFKEQ. CDR3 region: CASSRDRGGNEQFF. CDR3 nucleotide sequence: TGTGCCAGCAGCCGGGACAGGGGAGGCAATGAGCAGTTCTTC.

This clone was detected a few times. V is TRBV30 and J is TRBJ2-5; TRBD2 matches at 8 bases. The length of the CDR3 is 15 residues. The J segment lost 2 bases and the V segment lost 2 bases, leaving 7 bases of the junction unmatched. Germline lookup yields CDR1 GTSNPN and CDR2 SVGIG (reference sequence). This CDR3 is CAWSRPLAAQETQYF. CDR3 nucleotides: TGTGCCTGGAGTAGACCACTAGCGGCGCAAGAGACCCAGTACTTC.